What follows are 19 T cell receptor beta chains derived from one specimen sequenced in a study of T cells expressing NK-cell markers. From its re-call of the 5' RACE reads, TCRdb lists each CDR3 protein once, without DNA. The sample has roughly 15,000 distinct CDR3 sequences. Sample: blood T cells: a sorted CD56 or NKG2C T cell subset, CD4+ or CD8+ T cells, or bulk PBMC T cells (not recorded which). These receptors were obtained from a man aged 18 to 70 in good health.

CDR3 in amino acids: CAISESNVGNQPQHF. This chain joins TRBV10-3 and TRBJ1-5. This CDR3 is built from 15 residues. From germline, CDR1 is ENHRY and CDR2 SYGVKD.

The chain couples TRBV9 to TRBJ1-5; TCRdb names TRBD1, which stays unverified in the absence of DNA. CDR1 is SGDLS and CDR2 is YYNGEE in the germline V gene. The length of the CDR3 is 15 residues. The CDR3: CASSVDSLGTQPQHF.

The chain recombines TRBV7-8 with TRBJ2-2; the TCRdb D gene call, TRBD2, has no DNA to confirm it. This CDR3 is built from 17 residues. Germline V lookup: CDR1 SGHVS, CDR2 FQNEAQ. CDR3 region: CASSSAGAGPGTGELFF.

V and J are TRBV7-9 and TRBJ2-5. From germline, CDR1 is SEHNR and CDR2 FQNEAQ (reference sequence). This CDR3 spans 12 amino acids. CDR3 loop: CASSLNQETQYF.

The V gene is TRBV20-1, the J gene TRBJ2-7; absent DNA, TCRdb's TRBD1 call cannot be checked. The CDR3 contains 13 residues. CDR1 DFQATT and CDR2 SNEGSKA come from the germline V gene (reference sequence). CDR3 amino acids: CSARDRQGYEQYF.

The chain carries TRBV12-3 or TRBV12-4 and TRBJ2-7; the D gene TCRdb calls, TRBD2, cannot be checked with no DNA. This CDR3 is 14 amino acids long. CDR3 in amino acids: CASTLGASGTEQYF.

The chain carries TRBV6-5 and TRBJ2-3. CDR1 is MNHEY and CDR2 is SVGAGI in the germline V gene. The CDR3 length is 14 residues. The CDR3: CASSYQDSTDTQYF.

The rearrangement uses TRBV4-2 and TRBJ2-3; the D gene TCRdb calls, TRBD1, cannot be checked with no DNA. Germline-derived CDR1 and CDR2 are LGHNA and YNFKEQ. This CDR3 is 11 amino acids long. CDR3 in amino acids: CASSQEGPQYF.

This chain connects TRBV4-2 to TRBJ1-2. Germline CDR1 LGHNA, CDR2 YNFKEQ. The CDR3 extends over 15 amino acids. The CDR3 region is CASSQARGWNGGYTF.

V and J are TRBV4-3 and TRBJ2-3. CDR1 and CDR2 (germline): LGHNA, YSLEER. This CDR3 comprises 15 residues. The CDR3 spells CASSLRGVYTDTQYF.

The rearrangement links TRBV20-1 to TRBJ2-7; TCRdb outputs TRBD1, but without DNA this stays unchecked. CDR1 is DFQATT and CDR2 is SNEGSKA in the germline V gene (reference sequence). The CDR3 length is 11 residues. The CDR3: CSAGTSYEQYF.

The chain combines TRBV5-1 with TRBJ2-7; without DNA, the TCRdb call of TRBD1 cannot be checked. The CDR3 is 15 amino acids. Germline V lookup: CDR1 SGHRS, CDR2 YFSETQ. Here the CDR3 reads CASSSAPGTDYEQYF.

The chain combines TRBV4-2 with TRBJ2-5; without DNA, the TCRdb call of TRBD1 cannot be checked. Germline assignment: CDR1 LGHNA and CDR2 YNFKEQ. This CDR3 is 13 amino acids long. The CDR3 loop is CASSQVGAETQYF.

The chain's CDR3 is CASSLDPGGRTNEQYF. The rearrangement links TRBV5-1 to TRBJ2-7; TCRdb designates TRBD1, a call that cannot be tested without DNA. The CDR3 length is 16 residues. CDR1 is SGHRS, CDR2 YFSETQ, per germline.

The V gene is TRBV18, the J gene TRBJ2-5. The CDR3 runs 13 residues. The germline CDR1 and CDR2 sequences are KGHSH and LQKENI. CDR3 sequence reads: CASSPPEEETQYF.

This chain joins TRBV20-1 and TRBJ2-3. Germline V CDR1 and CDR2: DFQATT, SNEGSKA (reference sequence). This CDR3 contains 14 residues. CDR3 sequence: CSARVGVGSDTQYF.

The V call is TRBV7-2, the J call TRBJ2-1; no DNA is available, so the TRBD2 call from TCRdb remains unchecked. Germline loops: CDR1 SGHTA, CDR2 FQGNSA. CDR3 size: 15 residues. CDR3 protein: CASSLDAAGGRWQFF.

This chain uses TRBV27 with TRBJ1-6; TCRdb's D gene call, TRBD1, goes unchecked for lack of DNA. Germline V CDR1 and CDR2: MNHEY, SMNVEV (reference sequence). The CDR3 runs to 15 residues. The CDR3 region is CASSTSRGGNSPLHF.

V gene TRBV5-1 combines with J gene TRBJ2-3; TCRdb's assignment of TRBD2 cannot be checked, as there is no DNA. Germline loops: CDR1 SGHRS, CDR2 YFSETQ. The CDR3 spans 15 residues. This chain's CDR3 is CASSLGTKSTDTQYF.